Below are 19 T cell receptor beta chains sequenced from a single sample in a study of cytomegalovirus exposure and HLA in healthy donors. The PCR had 60 Vbeta and 13 Jbeta primers. Clones were read by immunoSEQ multiplex PCR, and TCRdb kept only the in-frame ones, dropping some. The sample carries around 140,000 clones, around 80% recorded once. The sequenced sample was PBMCs. Receptor source: a man between 45 and 60 years old in good health and CMV-seronegative.

The CDR3 sequence is CASRAGTGYRGYTF. CDR3 in DNA: TGTGCCAGCAGGGCCGGGACAGGGTATCGAGGCTACACCTTC. This chain uses TRBV6-1 with TRBJ1-2; 9 bases map to TRBD1. Germline-derived CDR1 and CDR2 are MNHNS and SASEGT. CDR3 length equals 14 residues. Trimming at V came to 6 bases and at J to 8 bases, leaving 10 bases not matched to a gene.

This clone was detected once. The V and J genes are TRBV5-1 and TRBJ1-1; unclear D gene. This CDR3 spans 15 amino acids. Trimming shortened V by 7 bases and J by 0 bases, and 16 bases separated the two germline ends. The germline gives CDR1 SGHRS, CDR2 YFSETQ. The CDR3 region is CASSLTAGMNTEAFF. CDR3 coding DNA: TGCGCCAGCTCCCTCACTGCGGGCATGAACACTGAAGCTTTCTTT.

The chain recombines TRBV7-6 with TRBJ2-7; 12 nucleotides agree with TRBD1. The J segment lost 6 bases and the V segment lost 1 base, leaving 7 bases of the junction unmatched. Germline CDR1 is SGHVS and CDR2 is FNYEAQ. The CDR3 sequence is 16 residues long. The CDR3 spells CASSLEGTGGFREQYF. The CDR3 DNA sequence: TGTGCCAGCAGCTTAGAGGGGACAGGGGGCTTCCGCGAGCAGTACTTC.

The chain has TRBV7-9 and TRBJ2-1; no definite D call. Deletions cut 2 bases from V and 5 bases from J, with 4 bases between. Germline CDR1 SEHNR, CDR2 FQNEAQ (reference sequence). The CDR3 is 12 residues long. The CDR3 DNA is TGTGCCAGCAGCTTAATTAACAATGAGCAGTTCTTC. Its translation is CASSLINNEQFF.

This chain links TRBV20-1 with TRBJ1-2, with D perhaps TRBD1 (5 bases). The germline V gene encodes CDR1 DFQATT and CDR2 SNEGSKA (reference sequence). CDR3 length equals 11 residues. Trimming cost V 7 bases and J 8 bases, with 14 bases left between them. The DNA of the CDR3 is TGCAGTGTTTTCAGGGTTGAAGGCTACACCTTC. Its protein is CSVFRVEGYTF.

As DNA, the CDR3 is TGTGCCAGCAGTGACCTTAACAGGGGCCCTCCGTGGCAGTATTTT. Its translation is CASSDLNRGPPWQYF. The chain has TRBV2 and TRBJ2-3, with TRBD1 identical over 7 bases. The CDR3 consists of 15 residues. The J segment lost 11 bases and the V segment lost 3 bases, leaving 14 bases of the junction unmatched. Germline CDR1 SNHLY, CDR2 FYNNEI.

The chain joins TRBV7-8 to TRBJ2-7; 12 bases match TRBD1. After removal of 4 bases from V and 2 bases from J, the junction contained 6 bases not matched to a gene. This CDR3 is built from 16 residues. CDR1 is SGHVS and CDR2 is FQNEAQ in the germline V gene. CDR3 coding DNA: TGTGCCAGCAGCTCTACGGGACAGGGGGCCCCCTACGAGCAGTACTTC. Translated, it gives CASSSTGQGAPYEQYF.

The rearrangement links TRBV12-5 to TRBJ1-5, with 7 nucleotides matching TRBD1. Germline CDR1 and CDR2: LGHNT and FRNRAP. CDR3 length: 14 amino acids. V was clipped by 5 bases and J by 4 bases; unmatched bases: 5. The CDR3 protein is CASGPAGQNQPQHF. As DNA, the CDR3 is TGTGCTAGTGGTCCCGCGGGACAGAATCAGCCCCAGCATTTT.

The chain employs TRBV4-1 and TRBJ2-3; 7 bases are a match to TRBD1. The CDR3 has 16 amino acids. The J segment lost 5 bases and the V segment lost 3 bases, leaving 11 bases of the junction unmatched. Germline lookup yields CDR1 MGHRA and CDR2 YSYEKL. CDR3 in amino acids: CASSQDRDSEQDTQYF. The CDR3 nucleotides are TGCGCCAGCAGCCAGGATCGGGACAGTGAGCAAGATACGCAGTATTTT.

The gene calls are TRBV28 and TRBJ1-2; 7 positions match TRBD1. The CDR3 contains 12 residues. J gave up 11 bases and V 6 bases, and 9 bases lay outside the gene matches. Germline CDR1 MDHEN, CDR2 SYDVKM. The CDR3: CASSLQGLLYTF. For the CDR3, the DNA is TGTGCCAGCAGCCTACAGGGGTTGTTGTACACCTTC.

This chain connects TRBV7-9 to TRBJ1-1; a weak D match, TRBD1 (6 bases). V was pared by 0 bases and J by 3 bases, with 11 bases between. The germline V gene encodes CDR1 SEHNR and CDR2 FQNEAQ (reference sequence). This CDR3 spans 15 amino acids. The CDR3 coding sequence is TGTGCCAGCAGCTTAGCGGGGGCAGGGGACACTGAAGCTTTCTTT. This sequence encodes CASSLAGAGDTEAFF.

The V call is TRBV7-6, the J call TRBJ2-3, with TRBD2 identical over 8 bases. From germline, CDR1 is SGHVS and CDR2 FNYEAQ. The CDR3 runs to 16 residues. Losses at the gene ends were 1 base for V and 2 bases for J; bases not matched to a gene: 5. For the CDR3, the DNA is TGTGCCAGCAGCTTAGAGGCGGGGGGCCTCACAGATACGCAGTATTTT. This sequence encodes CASSLEAGGLTDTQYF.

This sequence joins TRBV12-5 and TRBJ2-7; 7 bases are a match to TRBD1. The CDR3 has 14 residues. V lost 1 base to trimming and J lost 2 bases; unmatched junction nucleotides: 2. Germline V gene data show CDR1 as LGHNT and CDR2 as FRNRAP. The CDR3 coding sequence is TGTGCTAGTGGTTTGGGACAGGGCGCCTACGAGCAGTACTTC. This encodes CASGLGQGAYEQYF.

The chain employs TRBV7-9 and TRBJ1-4; TRBD1 matches 7 bases. The germline V gene has CDR1 SEHNR and CDR2 FQNEAQ (reference sequence). Unmatched junction bases numbered 9, after V lost 5 bases and J lost 6 bases. The CDR3 runs to 15 residues. The CDR3 DNA reads as TGTGCCAGCAGCCCTAAGGACAGGACATATGAAAAACTGTTTTTT. This sequence encodes CASSPKDRTYEKLFF.

CDR3 loop: CSVVLSYGYTF. The CDR3 DNA sequence: TGCAGCGTTGTATTGAGCTATGGCTACACCTTC. J is TRBJ1-2 and V is TRBV29-1; D call uncertain. The V gene's germline CDR1 is SQVTM and CDR2 ANQGSEA. The CDR3 has 11 amino acids. Trimming stripped 4 bases from V and 4 bases from J, with 7 bases between.

The CDR3 loop reads CASSNWASDSYEQYF. For the CDR3, the DNA is TGTGCCAGTAGTAACTGGGCTAGCGACTCCTACGAGCAGTACTTC. The chain carries TRBV19 and TRBJ2-7; TRBD2 might be the D (6 bases). The V gene's germline CDR1 is LNHDA and CDR2 SQIVND (reference sequence). Trimming cost V 4 bases and J 0 bases, with 13 bases left between them. There are 15 residues in the CDR3.

J is TRBJ2-5 and V is TRBV5-1; perhaps TRBD2 as D (6 bases). Trimming shortened V by 0 bases and J by 5 bases, and 20 bases separated the two germline ends. This CDR3 has 17 amino acids. Germline CDR1 and CDR2: SGHRS and YFSETQ. Here the CDR3 DNA reads TGCGCCAGCAGCTTGGGAAATAGCGGCCAGACGAGTGAGACCCAGTACTTC. Residues: CASSLGNSGQTSETQYF.

The chain recombines TRBV19 with TRBJ1-1; the D gene is possibly TRBD1 (6 bases). V lost 7 bases to trimming and J lost 0 bases, with 15 bases between them. CDR3 length: 15 amino acids. Germline assignment: CDR1 LNHDA and CDR2 SQIVND (reference sequence). The CDR3 DNA is TGTGCCAGTACCGACACCGGACAGCTGAACACTGAAGCTTTCTTT. Translating gives CASTDTGQLNTEAFF.

The chain employs TRBV6-5 and TRBJ1-6; 8 nucleotides align to TRBD1. The CDR3 contains 15 residues. Germline V gene sequence: CDR1 MNHEY, CDR2 SVGAGI. The junction had 8 bases not matched to a gene; V was cut back by 6 bases and J by 7 bases. The DNA of the CDR3 is TGTGCCAGCAGCCTCGACAGGGGCGTAAATTCACCCCTCCACTTT. Translation gives CASSLDRGVNSPLHF.